Following are 15 T cell receptor beta chains from one sample sequenced in a study of blood T cell repertoires in COVID-19. Measured with immunoSEQ multiplex PCR; TCRdb has only the in-frame clones, and not every one. The sample includes about 240,000 clones, 75% to 90% of them seen just once. Sequencing input: peripheral blood. The receptors stem from a woman in her twenties or thirties who had recovered from COVID-19.

The CDR3 DNA reads TGTGCCAGCAGCCAACCGAGGGGAGGGCTCCAAGAGACCCAGTACTTC. Protein sequence: CASSQPRGGLQETQYF. This sequence joins TRBV14 and TRBJ2-5; 7 nucleotides agree with TRBD2. J was trimmed by 1 base and V by 2 bases; bases with no gene match: 7. Germline values: CDR1 SGHDN, CDR2 FVKESK. CDR3 size: 16 residues.

V usage is TRBV18 and J usage is TRBJ1-1; 9 bases are a match to TRBD1. Trimming cost V 2 bases and J 6 bases; bases outside gene matches: 7. Per the germline V gene, CDR1 is KGHSH and CDR2 is LQKENI. This CDR3 is 15 amino acids long. The CDR3 bases are TGTGCCAGCTCACCAACAGGACAGGGGACCGCTGAAGCTTTCTTT. Protein product: CASSPTGQGTAEAFF.

This sequence joins TRBV7-9 and TRBJ2-5; D is unclear. Germline values: CDR1 SEHNR, CDR2 FQNEAQ (reference sequence). The length of the CDR3 is 13 residues. Trimming shortened V by 5 bases and J by 4 bases, and 11 bases separated the two germline ends. CDR3 nucleotides: TGTGCCAGCAGCCCCCCGCTCGGAGAGACCCAGTACTTC. It specifies CASSPPLGETQYF.

The chain joins TRBV19 to TRBJ1-4; D ambiguous. The germline CDR1 and CDR2 sequences are LNHDA and SQIVND (reference sequence). V shed 6 bases and J shed 1 base, with 3 bases lying between them. This CDR3 is 12 amino acids long. CDR3 in amino acids: CASRRTNEKLFF. As DNA, the CDR3 is TGTGCCAGTAGGCGAACTAATGAAAAACTGTTTTTT. Looking up the rest from reference TRBV19 and TRBJ1-4 gives the full variable domain: DGGITQSPKYLFRKEGQNVTLSCEQNLNHDAMYWYRQDPGQGLRLIYYSQIVNDFQKGDIAEGYSVSREKKESFPLTVTSAQKNPTAFYLCASRRTNEKLFFGSGTQLSVL.

J is TRBJ1-2 and V is TRBV6-5; the match to TRBD1 covers 9 bases. Looked up from germline, CDR1 is MNHEY and CDR2 is SVGAGI. The V segment lost 7 bases and the J segment 8 bases; nucleotides outside the gene matches: 11. The CDR3 is 14 amino acids. This CDR3 is CASIGDRGRGGYTF. CDR3 in DNA: TGTGCCAGCATCGGAGACAGGGGGAGAGGCGGCTACACCTTC.

J is TRBJ1-3 and V is TRBV21-1; TRBD1 is taken as the D call from the table, unchecked against the DNA. TRBV21-1 has pseudogene status. The CDR3 consists of 18 residues. CDR3 nucleotide sequence: TGTGCCAGCAGCCCGCAAGACAGGACAGGGACCGCTGGAAACACCATATATTTT. It encodes CASSPQDRTGTAGNTIYF.

The chain uses TRBV11-2 and TRBJ1-2; the D gene is possibly TRBD1 (6 bases). This CDR3 comprises 13 residues. The V gene's germline CDR1 is SGHAT and CDR2 FQNNGV. V was pared by 5 bases and J by 8 bases, with 15 bases between. The CDR3 region has the DNA TGTGCCAGCAGCCAAGGGACATTCAAAGGCTACACCTTC. Its protein product is CASSQGTFKGYTF.

The V and J genes are TRBV5-1 and TRBJ1-2, with D possibly TRBD1 on 6 matching bases. The CDR3 has 17 residues. The V end lost 4 bases, the J end lost 6 bases, and 25 bases lay between the germline ends. Germline lookup yields CDR1 SGHRS and CDR2 YFSETQ. DNA for the CDR3: TGCGCCAGCAGCGAGGAACAGGGACCGGCCTATCTAGATGGCTACACCTTC. Translation gives CASSEEQGPAYLDGYTF.

V usage is TRBV10-1 and J usage is TRBJ1-2; 7 positions agree with TRBD1. Per the germline V gene, CDR1 is WNHNN and CDR2 is SYGVQD (reference sequence). The CDR3 is made up of 14 amino acids. V was pared by 6 bases and J by 0 bases, with 4 bases of the junction left unmatched. Here the CDR3 DNA reads TGCGCCAGCAGCTCCGGGACAGCTAACTATGGCTACACCTTC. Its protein product is CASSSGTANYGYTF.

This chain connects TRBV2 to TRBJ1-1; D unclear. The V end lost 2 bases, the J end lost 4 bases, and 8 bases lay between the germline ends. The CDR3 runs 13 residues. Germline V gene lookup returns CDR1 SNHLY and CDR2 FYNNEI. The CDR3 region is CASSESPGTEAFF. For the CDR3, the DNA is TGTGCCAGCAGTGAAAGCCCGGGCACTGAAGCTTTCTTT.

This chain joins TRBV5-1 and TRBJ2-7, with D perhaps matching TRBD2 (5 bases). Germline values: CDR1 SGHRS, CDR2 YFSETQ. This CDR3 contains 13 residues. V was shortened by 4 bases and J by 3 bases, with 11 bases between the two germline ends. CDR3 residues: CASSISGNYEQYF. CDR3 in DNA: TGCGCCAGCAGCATATCCGGGAACTACGAGCAGTACTTC.

The chain is built from TRBV5-4 and TRBJ2-3; TRBD1 aligns across 8 bases. Losses at the gene ends were 1 base for V and 5 bases for J; bases not matched to a gene: 3. The CDR3 runs 14 residues. Germline CDR1 SGHNT, CDR2 YYREEE (reference sequence). CDR3 in DNA: TGTGCCAGCAGCTTGCAGGGGGCTGAAGATACGCAGTATTTT. This codes for CASSLQGAEDTQYF.

The CDR3 DNA sequence: TGCGCCAGCAGCCCCGGGACTAGCGGGGGGAACGACGAGCAGTACTTC. Its translation is CASSPGTSGGNDEQYF. The chain employs TRBV5-1 and TRBJ2-7, with 15 bases lining up with TRBD2. CDR3 length: 16 amino acids. Germline CDR1 and CDR2: SGHRS and YFSETQ. Trimming at V came to 4 bases and at J to 5 bases, leaving 7 bases not matched to a gene.

In this sample, this clone turned up once. The chain joins TRBV6-2 or TRBV6-3 to TRBJ2-1; maybe TRBD2 (7 bases). The V end was cut by 7 bases, the J end by 6 bases, with 22 bases between. The CDR3 runs to 16 residues. Germline assignment: CDR1 MNHEY and CDR2 SVGEGT. CDR3 amino acids: CASIPPGAERGNEQFF. CDR3 bases: TGTGCCAGCATCCCCCCGGGGGCAGAGCGGGGCAATGAGCAGTTCTTC.

In this sample, this clone turned up a few times. The sample has other DNA sequences that encode this CDR3 too. The rearrangement links TRBV7-9 to TRBJ2-7, with D perhaps matching TRBD2 (5 bases). The germline V gene encodes CDR1 SEHNR and CDR2 FQNEAQ (reference sequence). The CDR3 contains 14 residues. The V end was cut by 5 bases, the J end by 2 bases, with 13 bases between. The CDR3 spells CASSLTGNPYEQYF. The CDR3, as DNA: TGTGCCAGCAGCCTAACGGGGAACCCCTACGAGCAGTACTTC.